A single sample is the source of the 6 T cell receptor beta chains below, sequenced in a study of T cell changes during pregnancy in multiple sclerosis. Some clones are missing from TCRdb's copy, which holds only in-frame ones; the method was immunoSEQ multiplex PCR. The data show 90,000 to 100,000 clones, 85% to 95% seen once. The sample in question was peripheral blood, obtained in the first trimester of pregnancy. The receptors derive from a female donor with multiple sclerosis, enrolled in a pregnancy study.

This chain connects TRBV11-1 to TRBJ1-6, with 8 nucleotides matching TRBD1. With 4 bases clipped from V and 0 bases from J, the junction kept 5 bases outside the gene matches. CDR1 and CDR2 (germline): SGHAT, FQDESV (reference sequence). This CDR3 has 17 amino acids. Written as DNA, the CDR3 is TGTGCCAGCAGCTGGACAGGGCTCAGCTCCTATAATTCACCCCTCCACTTT. Protein product: CASSWTGLSSYNSPLHF.

This chain joins TRBV7-2 and TRBJ1-4; D unclear. Between the trimmed V and J ends, which lost 1 base and 8 bases, there was a span of 8 bases. In germline, CDR1 is SGHTA, CDR2 FQGNSA. The CDR3 totals 13 residues. For the CDR3, the DNA is TGTGCCAGCAGCTTAGGCGTCAAGGAAAAACTGTTTTTT. Translation: CASSLGVKEKLFF.

The chain joins TRBV15 to TRBJ1-2, with a weak D call TRBD1 (5 bases). The CDR3 is made up of 16 amino acids. Germline loops: CDR1 LNHNV, CDR2 YYDKDF (reference sequence). V shed 0 bases and J shed 0 bases, with 11 bases lying between them. CDR3 in DNA: TGTGCCACCAGCAGAGATAGACAGAACACTAACTATGGCTACACCTTC. Amino acids: CATSRDRQNTNYGYTF.

The chain recombines TRBV27 with TRBJ2-1; TRBD1 is a possible D gene (6 bases). Germline loops: CDR1 MNHEY, CDR2 SMNVEV (reference sequence). There are 14 residues in the CDR3. The V end was cut by 0 bases, the J end by 7 bases, with 10 bases between. CDR3 protein: CASSLSTTGNEQFF. CDR3 nucleotide sequence: TGTGCCAGCAGTTTATCCACCACAGGGAATGAGCAGTTCTTC.

This sequence joins TRBV11-2 and TRBJ2-2; 8 nucleotides agree with TRBD2. This CDR3 has 18 residues. Germline V gene sequence: CDR1 SGHAT, CDR2 FQNNGV. V shed 1 base, J shed 6 bases, and the junction held 13 bases outside the gene matches. The CDR3 sequence is CASSLGAGLAGGAGELFF. The DNA for the CDR3 is TGTGCCAGCAGCTTAGGAGCAGGGCTAGCGGGTGGTGCCGGGGAGCTGTTTTTT.

The chain is built from TRBV7-8 and TRBJ1-5; TRBD1 matches at 9 bases. Germline V gene lookup returns CDR1 SGHVS and CDR2 FQNEAQ. V lost 6 bases, J lost 3 bases, and 6 bases stayed unmatched. The CDR3 spans 15 residues. This CDR3 is CASSITGGVNQPQHF. CDR3 DNA sequence: TGTGCCAGCAGTATTACAGGGGGCGTCAATCAGCCCCAGCATTTT.